This T cell receptor beta chain was sequenced during a study of shared T cell receptors in the human thymus. The data were produced by immunoSEQ multiplex PCR, yet TCRdb's version contains in-frame clones alone and is incomplete. The data show 700,000 or so clones, around 85% seen once. V gave up 0 bases and J gave up 2 bases, with 11 bases separating them. This CDR3 comprises 15 residues. Looked up from germline, CDR1 is MGHRA and CDR2 is YSYEKL. These data are also associated with another study on human thymus T cells. That work adds: Thymus pieces cut out during corrective heart surgery were the tissue that was used. Gene usage for V and J segments appeared biased in thymic and blood repertoires. Related studies noted strongly shared thymic repertoires across unrelated people.

The chain joins TRBV4-1 to TRBJ2-7; D not resolved. Sequencing input: thymocytes. The origin of this receptor is a girl less than two years old with a congenital heart defect. CDR3 sequence (DNA): TGCGCCAGCAGCCAAGATCGACTCACCCCCTACGAGCAGTACTTC. This translates into CASSQDRLTPYEQYF.